This T cell receptor (beta chain) was documented in a study of T cells in women clearing cervical HPV infection. Whole-study results and caveats: It is unknown whether associations predate infection; no effector/memory or HPV-specific sorting.

Germline V gene sequence: CDR1 MNHNS, CDR2 SASEGT. V shed 1 base and J 3 bases; nucleotides not matched to a gene: 2. The CDR3 extends over 15 amino acids. The method was immunoSEQ multiplex PCR; TCRdb's version includes in-frame clones alone and lacks a portion of them. The sample includes about 20,000 clones. In the case of this clone: The antigen is unknown. The read ends 3 residues shy of where the CDR3 ends; the end is completed using the germline J gene.

The sequencing sample was made of blood buffy coat. This chain connects TRBV6-1 to TRBJ2-7; 11 positions agree with TRBD2. This TCR derives from a woman between 18 and 70 years old with a cervical HPV16 infection that either progressed to CIN3+ or cleared (not recorded which). The chain's CDR3 is CASSEGTSGHYEQYF. Incomplete CDR3 DNA: TGTGCCAGCAGTGAAGGGACTAGCGGGCACTACGAG.